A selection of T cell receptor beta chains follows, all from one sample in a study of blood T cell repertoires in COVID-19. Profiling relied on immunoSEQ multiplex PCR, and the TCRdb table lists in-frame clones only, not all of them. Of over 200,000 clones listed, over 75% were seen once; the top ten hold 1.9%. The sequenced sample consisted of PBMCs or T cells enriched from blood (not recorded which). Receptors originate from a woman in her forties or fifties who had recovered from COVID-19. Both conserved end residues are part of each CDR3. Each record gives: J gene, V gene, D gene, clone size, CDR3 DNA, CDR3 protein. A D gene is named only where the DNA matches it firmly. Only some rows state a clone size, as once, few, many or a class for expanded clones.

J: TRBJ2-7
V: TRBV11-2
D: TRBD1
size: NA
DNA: TGTGCCAGCAGCTTAGGGGGGACAGGGGTGGCCTACGAGCAGTACTTC
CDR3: CASSLGGTGVAYEQYF

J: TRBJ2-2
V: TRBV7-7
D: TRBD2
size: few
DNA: TGTGCTAGCAGCTTACAACTAGCGGGAGACACCGGGGAGCTGTTTTTT
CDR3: CASSLQLAGDTGELFF

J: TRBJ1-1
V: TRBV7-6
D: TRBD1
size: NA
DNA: TGTGCCAGCAGCCCAGACAGGGGAGGGACTGAAGCTTTCTTT
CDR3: CASSPDRGGTEAFF

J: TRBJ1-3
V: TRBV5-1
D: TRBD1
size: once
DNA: TGCGCCAGCAGCTCGGGACAGGGGGCGCACGGAAACACCATATATTTT
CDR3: CASSSGQGAHGNTIYF

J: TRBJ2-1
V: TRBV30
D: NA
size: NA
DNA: TGTGCCTGGAGCACAGGGTACTCCTACAATGAGCAGTTCTTC
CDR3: CAWSTGYSYNEQFF

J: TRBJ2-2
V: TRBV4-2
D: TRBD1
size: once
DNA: TGTGCCAGCAGCCCGGGACAGGGGGCTCCCGGGGAGCTGTTTTTT
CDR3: CASSPGQGAPGELFF

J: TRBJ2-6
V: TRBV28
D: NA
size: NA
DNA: TGTGCCAGCAGTTCTCCCTTCCATAGCTCTGGGGCCAACGTCCTGACTTTC
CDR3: CASSSPFHSSGANVLTF

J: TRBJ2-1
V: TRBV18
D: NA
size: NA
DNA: TGTGCCAGCTCTACCGAGGAGTTGAGCTCCTACAATGAGCAGTTCTTC
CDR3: CASSTEELSSYNEQFF

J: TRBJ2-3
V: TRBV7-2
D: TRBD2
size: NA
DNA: TGTGCCAGCAGCTTAGCGGGCGGGAGTTGGACAGATACGCAGTATTTT
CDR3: CASSLAGGSWTDTQYF

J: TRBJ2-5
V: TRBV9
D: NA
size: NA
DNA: TGTGCCAGCAGCCCTACCCACAGGGCACTTCAAGAGACCCAGTACTTC
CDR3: CASSPTHRALQETQYF

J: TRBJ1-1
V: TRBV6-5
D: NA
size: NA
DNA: TGTGCCAGCAGTTCAATCTCCAGGGGCAGCACTAAAGCTTTCTTT
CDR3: CASSSISRGSTKAFF

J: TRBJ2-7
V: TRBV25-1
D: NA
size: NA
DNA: TGTGCCAGCAGTGAGGGCTGGAACGAGCAGTACTTC
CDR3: CASSEGWNEQYF

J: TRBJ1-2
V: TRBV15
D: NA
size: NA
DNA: TGTGCCACCAGCAGAGTGAGAAGCGGGTTTAGGTATGGCTACACCTTC
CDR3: CATSRVRSGFRYGYTF

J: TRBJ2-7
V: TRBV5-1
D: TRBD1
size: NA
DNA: TGCGCCAGCAGCACAACCGGGACAGGGACCGAGCAGTACTTC
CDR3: CASSTTGTGTEQYF

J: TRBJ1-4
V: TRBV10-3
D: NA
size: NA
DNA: TGTGCCATCAGTGAGAGCGGGGTTTCCGGTGAAAAACTGTTTTTT
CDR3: CAISESGVSGEKLFF

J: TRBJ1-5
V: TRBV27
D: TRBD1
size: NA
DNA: TGTGCCAGCAGGTCACAGACAGGGATTGGACAGCCCCAGCATTTT
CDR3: CASRSQTGIGQPQHF

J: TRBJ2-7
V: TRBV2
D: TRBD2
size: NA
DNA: TGTGCCAGCAGTGAAACAGCGGGAGGGCCCCTCGAGCAGTACTTC
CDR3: CASSETAGGPLEQYF

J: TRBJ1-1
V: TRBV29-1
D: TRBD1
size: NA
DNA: TGCAGCGTCAGACGGACAGGGGGTGACACTGAAGCTTTCTTT
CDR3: CSVRRTGGDTEAFF

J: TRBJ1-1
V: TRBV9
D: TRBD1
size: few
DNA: TGTGCCAGCAGCGTAGGGCAGGGGGCAACTGAAGCTTTCTTT
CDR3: CASSVGQGATEAFF

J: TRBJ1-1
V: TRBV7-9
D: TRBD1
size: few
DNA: TGTGCCAGCAGCTTGGCCGGGACAGGGGCTTTCTTT
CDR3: CASSLAGTGAFF

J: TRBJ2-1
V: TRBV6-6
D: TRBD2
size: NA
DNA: TGTGCCAGCAGCTTACTCAATCCGGGAGGCCCAAGCTCCTACAATGAGCAGTTCTTC
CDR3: CASSLLNPGGPSSYNEQFF

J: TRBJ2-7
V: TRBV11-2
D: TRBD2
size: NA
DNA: TGTGCCAGCAGCCCGGGACTAGCGGAATACGAGCAGTACTTC
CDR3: CASSPGLAEYEQYF

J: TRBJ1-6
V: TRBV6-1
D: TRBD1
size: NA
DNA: TGTGCCAGCAGTGAAGGAAACCGGGACAGGGCAAATTCACCCCTCCACTTT
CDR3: CASSEGNRDRANSPLHF

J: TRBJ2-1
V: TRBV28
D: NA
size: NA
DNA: TGTGCCAGCAGTTTTGACCAGCGGAGCTACAATGAGCAGTTCTTC
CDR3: CASSFDQRSYNEQFF

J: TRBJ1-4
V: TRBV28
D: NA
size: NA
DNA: TGTGCCAGCAGGGGGGACTACGGTGAAAAACTGTTTTTT
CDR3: CASRGDYGEKLFF

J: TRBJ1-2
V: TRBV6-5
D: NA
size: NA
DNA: TGTGCCAGCAGTTACTCGAAGGGGAACTCTAACTATGGCTACACCTTC
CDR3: CASSYSKGNSNYGYTF

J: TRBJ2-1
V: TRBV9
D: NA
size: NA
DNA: TGTGCCAGCAGCGTAGGGGCGGGATGGGACAATGAGCAGTTCTTC
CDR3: CASSVGAGWDNEQFF

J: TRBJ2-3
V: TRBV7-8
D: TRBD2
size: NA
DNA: TGTGCCAGCAGCATAGCCCGGGGGGGCACAGATACGCAGTATTTT
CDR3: CASSIARGGTDTQYF

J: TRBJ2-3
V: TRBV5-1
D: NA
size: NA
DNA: TGCGCCAGCAGCTTGACACCAGGTTCGGATACGCAGTATTTT
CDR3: CASSLTPGSDTQYF

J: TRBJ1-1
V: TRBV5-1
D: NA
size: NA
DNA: TGCGCCAGCAGCCAGGGGTCGGAAGCTTTCTTT
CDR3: CASSQGSEAFF

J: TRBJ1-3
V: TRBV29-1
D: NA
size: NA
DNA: TGCAGCGTTGAAGGGAGCTCTGGAAACACCATATATTTT
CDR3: CSVEGSSGNTIYF

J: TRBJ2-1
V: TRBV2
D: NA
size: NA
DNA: TGTGCCAGCAGTGGGGACACCCCCTACAATGAGCAGTTCTTC
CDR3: CASSGDTPYNEQFF

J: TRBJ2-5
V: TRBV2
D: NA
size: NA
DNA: TGTGCCAGCAGTGGCTACCGGGGGTTCGTTCAAGAGACCCAGTACTTC
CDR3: CASSGYRGFVQETQYF

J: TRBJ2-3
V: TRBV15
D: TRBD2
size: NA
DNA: TGTGCCACCAGCAGGGGGACTATTACTGGCGATACGCAGTATTTT
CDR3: CATSRGTITGDTQYF

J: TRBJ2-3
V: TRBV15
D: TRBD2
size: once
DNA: TGTGCCACCAGCTCGGCAGGGAGGGACACAGATACGCAGTATTTT
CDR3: CATSSAGRDTDTQYF

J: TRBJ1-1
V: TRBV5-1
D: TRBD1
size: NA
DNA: TGCGCCAGCAGCTATTACCGGGACAGTGAAGCTTTCTTT
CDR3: CASSYYRDSEAFF

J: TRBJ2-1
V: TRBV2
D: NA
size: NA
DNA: TGTGCCAGCTTAGGAGGGTCCTACAATGAGCAGTTCTTC
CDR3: CASLGGSYNEQFF

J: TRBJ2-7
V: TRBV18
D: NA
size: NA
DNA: TGTGCCAGCTCACCCGTCCAGGGTGCCGAGCAGTACTTC
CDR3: CASSPVQGAEQYF

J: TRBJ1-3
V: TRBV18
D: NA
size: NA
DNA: TGTGCCAGCTCACTGGCGGGGTTAGCTGGAAACACCATATATTTT
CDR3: CASSLAGLAGNTIYF

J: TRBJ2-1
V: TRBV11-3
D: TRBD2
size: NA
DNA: TGTGCCAGCAGCTTGGGGGACTACACCAATGAGCAGTTCTTC
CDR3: CASSLGDYTNEQFF

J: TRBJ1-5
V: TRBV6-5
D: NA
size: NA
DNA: TGTGCCAGCAGTTCCGGGACACAGGATCAGCCCCAGCATTTT
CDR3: CASSSGTQDQPQHF

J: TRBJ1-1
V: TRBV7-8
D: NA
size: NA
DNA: TGTGCCAGCAGCCCCCTCTTAGTTGAAGCTTTCTTT
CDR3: CASSPLLVEAFF

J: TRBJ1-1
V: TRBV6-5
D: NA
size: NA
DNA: TGTGCCAGCAGTTTCGACAGATCCACTGAAGCTTTCTTT
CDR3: CASSFDRSTEAFF

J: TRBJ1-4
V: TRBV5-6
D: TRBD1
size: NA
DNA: TGTGCCAGCAGCTCAAGCCGGGACAGCGTAGAGTATAATGAAAAACTGTTTTTT
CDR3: CASSSSRDSVEYNEKLFF

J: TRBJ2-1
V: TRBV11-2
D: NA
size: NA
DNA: TGTGCCAGCAGCCTCCCCCTTGGGGGTGGGACGGGGGATGAGCAGTTCTTC
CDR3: CASSLPLGGGTGDEQFF

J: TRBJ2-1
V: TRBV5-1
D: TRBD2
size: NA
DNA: TGCGCCAGCAGGGCAGCGGGAGCCTACAATGAGCAGTTCTTC
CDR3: CASRAAGAYNEQFF

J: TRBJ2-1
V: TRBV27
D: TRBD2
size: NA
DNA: TGTGCCAGCAGTCCCGGGACTACAAACAATGAGCAGTTCTTC
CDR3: CASSPGTTNNEQFF

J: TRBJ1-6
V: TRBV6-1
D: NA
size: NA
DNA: TGTGCCAGCAGTGCCCCCGGGACACCAAATTCACCCCTCCACTTT
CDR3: CASSAPGTPNSPLHF

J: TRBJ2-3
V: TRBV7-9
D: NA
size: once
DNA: TGTGCCAGCAGCTTGCTAGCAGCAGATACGCAGTATTTT
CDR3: CASSLLAADTQYF